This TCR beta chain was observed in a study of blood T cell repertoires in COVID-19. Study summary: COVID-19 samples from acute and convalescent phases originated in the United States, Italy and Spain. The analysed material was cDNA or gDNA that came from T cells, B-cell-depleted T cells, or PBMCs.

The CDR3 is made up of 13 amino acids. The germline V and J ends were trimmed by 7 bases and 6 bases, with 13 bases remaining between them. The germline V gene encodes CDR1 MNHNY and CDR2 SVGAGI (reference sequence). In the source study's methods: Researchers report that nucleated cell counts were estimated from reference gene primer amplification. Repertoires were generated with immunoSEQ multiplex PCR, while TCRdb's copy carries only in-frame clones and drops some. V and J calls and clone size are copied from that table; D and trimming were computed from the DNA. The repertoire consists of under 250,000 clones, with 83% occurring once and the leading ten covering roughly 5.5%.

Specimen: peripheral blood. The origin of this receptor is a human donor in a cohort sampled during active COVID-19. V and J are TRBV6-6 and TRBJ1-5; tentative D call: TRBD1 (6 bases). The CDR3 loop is CASTGGRGQPQHF. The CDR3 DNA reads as TGTGCCAGCACGGGGGGGCGCGGTCAGCCCCAGCATTTT.